What follows describes a single TCR beta chain. This sample is drawn from a study of T cell changes during pregnancy in multiple sclerosis. Profiled with immunoSEQ multiplex PCR; TCRdb holds only in-frame clones, not every one. The table includes fewer than 20,000 clones, over 65% detected once. The trim removed 3 bases at V and 6 bases at J, leaving 5 bases unmatched. This CDR3 comprises 13 residues. Looked up from germline, CDR1 is SGDLS and CDR2 is YYNGEE. The sequence came from a female donor with multiple sclerosis, enrolled in a pregnancy study. The V call is TRBV9, the J call TRBJ2-7, with TRBD2 matching over 8 bases. The sequences come from CD8+ T cells from peripheral blood mononuclear cells, collected after pregnancy. The CDR3 here is CASSGTSSGEQYF. As DNA, the CDR3 is TGTGCCAGCAGCGGGACTAGCTCGGGCGAGCAGTACTTC. Together with reference TRBV9 and TRBJ2-7, the CDR3 gives the full variable domain: DSGVTQTPKHLITATGQRVTLRCSPRSGDLSVYWYQQSLDQGLQFLIQYYNGEERAKGNILERFSAQQFPDLHSELNLSSLELGDSALYFCASSGTSSGEQYFGPGTRLTVT.